A selection of T cell receptor beta chains follows, all from one sample in a study of blood T cell repertoires in COVID-19. Profiled with immunoSEQ multiplex PCR; TCRdb holds only in-frame clones, not every one. This table has 200,000 or so clones, roughly 80% appearing once. Sequenced material: peripheral blood. The receptors were gathered from a man in his sixties with active or convalescent COVID-19. Each CDR3 is given with its conserved first and last residue. A row's size may be missing; if present it is once, few, many or a size class.

clone_size j_call v_call cdr3_aa
- TRBJ1-3 TRBV18 CASSPPDLPGNTIYF
- TRBJ2-5 TRBV27 CASRVAGRQETQYF
- TRBJ2-5 TRBV6-5 CASTGGSQETQYF
- TRBJ2-5 TRBV5-4 CASSPGGSGTRETQYF
- TRBJ2-2 TRBV18 CASSPTTGGTGELFF
- TRBJ1-1 TRBV28 CASSLESIPVRRGTEAFF
few TRBJ2-7 TRBV5-8 CASSLGQLSYEQYF
- TRBJ2-3 TRBV10-3 CAISRGTSGTTDTQYF
- TRBJ2-7 TRBV11-2 CASSLGSTLYEQYF
few TRBJ1-1 TRBV28 CASKRGVTPEAFF
- TRBJ1-5 TRBV7-2 CASSTNRGNQPQHF
- TRBJ1-1 TRBV27 CASSLSLLGANTEAFF
few TRBJ1-1 TRBV18 CASSPQPGGEAFF
- TRBJ2-2 TRBV3-1/TRBV3-2 CASSSGEGRSGELFF
- TRBJ2-3 TRBV30 CAWNSGYTDTQYF
- TRBJ2-7 TRBV6-5 CASSSGLVNGEQYF
- TRBJ2-2 TRBV4-2 CASSPRDGELFF
- TRBJ1-4 TRBV5-4 CASSLGRSGNEKLFF
- TRBJ1-1 TRBV7-9 CASSLSGQGAAFF
- TRBJ1-1 TRBV6-2/TRBV6-3 CASSEAGYMNTEAFF
- TRBJ2-3 TRBV7-8 CASSLTGTTPDTQYF
once TRBJ1-4 TRBV9 CASSSPTGANEKLFF
- TRBJ2-7 TRBV28 CASRDWAYEQYF
- TRBJ2-3 TRBV7-3 CASSEGTAADTQYF
- TRBJ2-1 TRBV4-1 CASSQEPGGGDYNEQFF
- TRBJ2-1 TRBV7-8 CASSPGLAAYNEQFF
- TRBJ1-4 TRBV19 CASLSPTNEKLFF
- TRBJ2-3 TRBV28 CASSSGHGWYF
- TRBJ2-5 TRBV3-1/TRBV3-2 CASSQVRETQYF
few TRBJ2-5 TRBV11-2 CASSLDPGGTQYF
- TRBJ1-5 TRBV3-1/TRBV3-2 CASSQEGTTNQPQHF